Below, 32 T cell receptor beta chains from the same sample are listed, as sequenced in a study of blood T cell repertoires in COVID-19. TCRdb keeps only in-frame clones here, not all; method: immunoSEQ multiplex PCR. The repertoire holds about 400,000 clones, approximately 90% seen once, with over 1.1% in the top ten. The sample was peripheral blood. Receptor source: a woman aged 25 to 45 with active or convalescent COVID-19.

The genes are TRBV4-1 and TRBJ2-7; the D gene is possibly TRBD2 (5 bases). V lost 3 bases to trimming and J lost 3 bases, with 12 bases between them. Germline V lookup: CDR1 MGHRA, CDR2 YSYEKL. CDR3 size: 14 residues. The CDR3 region has the DNA TGCGCCAGCAGCCATCCCGACTACAGCTACGAGCAGTACTTC. Residues: CASSHPDYSYEQYF.

V usage is TRBV11-3 and J usage is TRBJ2-7, with 8 nucleotides matching TRBD2. The length of the CDR3 is 15 residues. The germline CDR1 and CDR2 sequences are SGHNT and YENEEA. Unmatched junction bases numbered 13, after V lost 5 bases and J lost 7 bases. The CDR3 region is CASSRTGLGFGEQYF. The CDR3 nucleotides read TGTGCCAGCAGCAGAACGGGACTAGGTTTCGGAGAGCAGTACTTC.

The chain carries TRBV5-1 and TRBJ2-5, with 14 positions matching TRBD2. Germline V gene sequence: CDR1 SGHRS, CDR2 YFSETQ. The CDR3 has 17 residues. The J segment lost 4 bases and the V segment lost 0 bases, leaving 5 bases of the junction unmatched. CDR3 sequence: CASSLGGLAGEGETQYF. The CDR3, as DNA: TGCGCCAGCAGCTTGGGGGGACTAGCGGGAGAGGGAGAGACCCAGTACTTC.

The CDR3: CASSRGQGELTDTQYF. The CDR3 coding sequence is TGTGCCAGCTCACGTGGACAGGGGGAGCTGACAGATACGCAGTATTTT. V gene TRBV18 combines with J gene TRBJ2-3, with 10 bases identical to TRBD1. The CDR3 contains 16 residues. The V and J ends lost 4 bases and 3 bases, in that order; junction bases with no gene match: 7. CDR1 and CDR2 (germline): KGHSH, LQKENI.

The CDR3 spells CASRGGTNTGELFF. The CDR3 DNA sequence: TGTGCCAGCAGGGGGGGGACGAACACCGGGGAGCTGTTTTTT. The chain joins TRBV6-5 to TRBJ2-2; 7 bases fit TRBD2. Trimming cost V 6 bases and J 0 bases; bases outside gene matches: 1. CDR1 is MNHEY, CDR2 SVGAGI, per germline. This CDR3 comprises 14 residues.

This chain links TRBV29-1 with TRBJ2-1, with TRBD2 matching 9 bases. The CDR3 is 14 residues long. J lost 6 bases, V lost 8 bases, and 11 bases had no gene match. Germline V gives CDR1 SQVTM, CDR2 ANQGSEA. The CDR3 here is CSFRRLAGTNEQFF. CDR3 in DNA: TGCAGCTTCCGGAGGCTAGCGGGAACCAATGAGCAGTTCTTC.

V is TRBV2 and J is TRBJ1-5; D is perhaps TRBD1 (6 bases). Germline CDR1 reads SNHLY; CDR2 reads FYNNEI. With 4 bases removed from V and 9 bases from J, the gap between germline ends came to 10 bases. This CDR3 region has 12 residues. The CDR3 protein is CASSAQGLPQHF. DNA of the CDR3: TGTGCCAGCAGTGCACAGGGTTTGCCCCAGCATTTT.

Worth noting for this clone: One end of the junction does not line up with germline, which may come from a read error. V usage is TRBV18 and J usage is TRBJ2-7; 7 nucleotides align to TRBD1. The CDR3 length is 15 residues. Germline CDR1 KGHSH, CDR2 LQKENI. The CDR3 here is CASLPPNAGGYEQYF. CDR3 nucleotides: TGTGCCAGCTTACCACCGAATGCAGGGGGCTACGAGCAGTACTTC.

This chain uses TRBV5-1 with TRBJ1-6; 7 bases fit TRBD1. The CDR3 spans 14 residues. The germline gives CDR1 SGHRS, CDR2 YFSETQ. J gave up 5 bases and V 5 bases, and 4 bases lay outside the gene matches. CDR3 region: CASSRGQNNSPLHF. As DNA, the CDR3 is TGCGCCAGCAGTCGGGGACAGAATAATTCACCCCTCCACTTT.

The V gene is TRBV5-6, the J gene TRBJ2-5; D might be TRBD2 (6 bases). V lost 4 bases to trimming and J lost 0 bases, with 10 bases between them. This CDR3 region has 14 residues. Germline values: CDR1 SGHDT, CDR2 YYEEEE. CDR3 nucleotides: TGTGCCAGCAGCCCTCGGGGGTACCAAGAGACCCAGTACTTC. Protein sequence: CASSPRGYQETQYF.

There are a few counts of this clone. The rearrangement joins TRBV4-1 to TRBJ2-2, with 11 bases matching TRBD2. J was trimmed by 5 bases and V by 1 base; bases with no gene match: 6. The CDR3 is 17 residues long. CDR1 is MGHRA, CDR2 YSYEKL, per germline. CDR3 nucleotides: TGCGCCAGCAGCCAAGTAGCACTAGCGGGAGTGACCGGGGAGCTGTTTTTT. Translating it yields CASSQVALAGVTGELFF.

V is TRBV14 and J is TRBJ1-1; TRBD1 is a possible D gene (5 bases). Trimming removed 0 bases at V and 4 bases at J, with 9 bases between. Germline V gene lookup returns CDR1 SGHDN and CDR2 FVKESK. The CDR3 is 14 amino acids. CDR3 nucleotides: TGTGCCAGCAGCCAAGAAGGGAGGGGCACTGAAGCTTTCTTT. Protein: CASSQEGRGTEAFF.

The gene calls are TRBV29-1 and TRBJ1-5, with D possibly being TRBD1 (6 bases). The CDR3 contains 12 residues. Germline lookup yields CDR1 SQVTM and CDR2 ANQGSEA. V shed 6 bases and J shed 2 bases, with 8 bases lying between them. The CDR3: CSVSGGNQPQHF. The CDR3, as DNA: TGCAGCGTGTCAGGGGGCAATCAGCCCCAGCATTTT.

The chain has TRBV15 and TRBJ2-5, with 13 bases lining up with TRBD2. J was trimmed by 4 bases and V by 0 bases; bases with no gene match: 11. This CDR3 is built from 19 residues. The V gene's germline CDR1 is LNHNV and CDR2 YYDKDF (reference sequence). CDR3: CATSRERVLAGGHPETQYF. In DNA form, the CDR3 reads TGTGCCACCAGCAGAGAAAGAGTACTAGCGGGGGGGCATCCAGAGACCCAGTACTTC.

The chain recombines TRBV28 with TRBJ1-1; 8 bases fit TRBD1. The V and J ends lost 6 bases and 0 bases, in that order; junction bases with no gene match: 9. The CDR3 covers 16 residues. Germline lookup yields CDR1 MDHEN and CDR2 SYDVKM. Here the CDR3 reads CASSRGTGDLNTEAFF. In nucleotides, the CDR3 is TGTGCCAGCAGCCGCGGGACAGGCGATTTGAACACTGAAGCTTTCTTT.

CDR3 protein: CASSPEEADEQFF. CDR3 DNA sequence: TGTGCCAGCAGCCCAGAGGAGGCGGATGAGCAGTTCTTC. The chain carries TRBV4-2 and TRBJ2-1, with D possibly matching TRBD2 (5 bases). Germline loops: CDR1 LGHNA, CDR2 YNFKEQ. This CDR3 region has 13 residues. V lost 4 bases and J 8 bases, leaving 12 bases between the germline ends.

The count of this clone is one. The rearrangement links TRBV4-1 to TRBJ2-5; weak D call: TRBD2 (5 bases). This CDR3 contains 16 residues. Germline assignment: CDR1 MGHRA and CDR2 YSYEKL. Trimming took off 3 bases at V and 5 bases at J, with 19 bases between the two ends. CDR3 DNA: TGCGCCAGCAGCCAGGCTCCGGGATCCGAAGTCGAGACCCAGTACTTC. It translates to CASSQAPGSEVETQYF.

V usage is TRBV18 and J usage is TRBJ2-7, with 9 bases lining up with TRBD2. Trimming at V came to 0 bases and at J to 3 bases, leaving 9 bases not matched to a gene. There are 17 residues in the CDR3. Germline V gene lookup returns CDR1 KGHSH and CDR2 LQKENI. CDR3 region: CASSPPGFLAGDYEQYF. For the CDR3, the DNA is TGTGCCAGCTCACCACCTGGTTTTTTAGCGGGAGACTACGAGCAGTACTTC.

The J gene is TRBJ2-1, the V gene TRBV24-1; 12 positions match TRBD2. CDR3 length: 16 amino acids. Germline CDR1 reads KGHDR; CDR2 reads SFDVKD. Germline trimming cut 3 bases from V and 9 bases from J; bases unmatched to any gene: 8. CDR3 nucleotide sequence: TGTGCCACCAGTGATACAAGACTAGCGGGGGCTGGTGAGCAGTTCTTC. Translated: CATSDTRLAGAGEQFF.

The chain has TRBV11-2 and TRBJ1-1; 8 bases agree with TRBD1. Germline CDR1 is SGHAT and CDR2 is FQNNGV. V was clipped by 5 bases and J by 8 bases; unmatched bases: 10. CDR3 size: 14 residues. CDR3 nucleotide sequence: TGTGCCAGCAGCCTACTTGGGACAGGAGAAGAAGCTTTCTTT. Amino acids: CASSLLGTGEEAFF.

The chain uses TRBV11-3 and TRBJ2-2; D is uncertain. The V gene's germline CDR1 is SGHNT and CDR2 YENEEA. The CDR3 has 14 residues. Trimming left V 3 bases short and J 0 bases short, with 5 bases between. CDR3 protein: CASSFAPNTGELFF. As DNA, the CDR3 is TGTGCCAGCAGCTTCGCGCCGAACACCGGGGAGCTGTTTTTT.

This clone appeared a few times. This sequence joins TRBV19 and TRBJ2-1, with 7 bases identical to TRBD1. CDR1 is LNHDA and CDR2 is SQIVND in the germline V gene (reference sequence). This CDR3 contains 15 residues. After removal of 6 bases from V and 6 bases from J, the junction contained 11 bases not matched to a gene. CDR3 region: CASRGPGQSSNEQFF. The CDR3 DNA reads as TGTGCCAGTAGGGGACCGGGACAGAGCTCCAATGAGCAGTTCTTC.

The chain has TRBV14 and TRBJ2-5; perhaps TRBD2 as D (5 bases). The CDR3 covers 17 residues. Germline V gene data show CDR1 as SGHDN and CDR2 as FVKESK. The germline V and J ends were trimmed by 4 bases and 4 bases, with 22 bases remaining between them. CDR3 protein: CASSPKVVRAKGETQYF. The CDR3 nucleotides are TGTGCCAGCAGCCCGAAGGTCGTGCGGGCTAAGGGAGAGACCCAGTACTTC.

The chain employs TRBV6-6 and TRBJ2-3; no clear D. V was cut by 8 bases and J by 0 bases, with 9 bases left in between. The germline gives CDR1 MNHNY, CDR2 SVGAGI (reference sequence). This CDR3 region has 13 residues. CDR3 nucleotides: TGTGCCAGCCGAAGCTTTAGCACAGATACGCAGTATTTT. Translation gives CASRSFSTDTQYF.

The chain employs TRBV5-1 and TRBJ1-1, with a weak D call TRBD1 (5 bases). The CDR3 covers 13 residues. V lost 0 bases to trimming and J lost 3 bases, with 6 bases between them. The V gene's germline CDR1 is SGHRS and CDR2 YFSETQ. CDR3 in DNA: TGCGCCAGCAGCTTGGGACAGTACACTGAAGCTTTCTTT. Translated, it gives CASSLGQYTEAFF.

This sequence joins TRBV5-1 and TRBJ2-3; TRBD2 is a possible D gene (6 bases). The CDR3 is 13 amino acids. From germline, CDR1 is SGHRS and CDR2 YFSETQ. V gave up 5 bases and J gave up 2 bases, with 9 bases separating them. CDR3 nucleotides: TGCGCCAGCAGTGGGGGGAACACAGATACGCAGTATTTT. Its protein product is CASSGGNTDTQYF.

This clone was found a few times. The chain employs TRBV6-1 and TRBJ2-1; 9 nucleotides agree with TRBD1. The CDR3 runs 16 residues. J was trimmed by 3 bases and V by 3 bases; bases with no gene match: 6. Looked up from germline, CDR1 is MNHNS and CDR2 is SASEGT. The CDR3 reads CASSEAGTGFYNEQFF. In nucleotides, the CDR3 is TGTGCCAGCAGTGAGGCCGGGACAGGGTTCTACAATGAGCAGTTCTTC.

V is TRBV7-9 and J is TRBJ2-7; D is possibly TRBD1 (6 bases). The germline V and J ends were trimmed by 5 bases and 2 bases, with 13 bases remaining between them. Germline lookup yields CDR1 SEHNR and CDR2 FQNEAQ (reference sequence). CDR3 length: 14 amino acids. The CDR3 coding sequence is TGTGCCAGCAGCCCTCGGGACAACACCTACGAGCAGTACTTC. It translates to CASSPRDNTYEQYF.

The chain has TRBV4-2 and TRBJ1-6; no reliable D call. Germline V lookup: CDR1 LGHNA, CDR2 YNFKEQ. Trimming left V 0 bases short and J 10 bases short, with 19 bases between. This CDR3 contains 17 residues. The CDR3 loop reads CASSQDAYSSRASPLHF. The CDR3 coding sequence is TGTGCCAGCAGCCAAGATGCGTACTCCTCTCGAGCCTCACCCCTCCACTTT.

The chain uses TRBV2 and TRBJ2-1; TRBD2 matches at 11 bases. The CDR3 totals 16 residues. The germline V gene encodes CDR1 SNHLY and CDR2 FYNNEI. V dropped 6 bases and J dropped 1; count of bases not matched to a gene: 5. The CDR3 region is CASRGGLAVSYNEQFF. CDR3 nucleotide sequence: TGTGCCAGCAGGGGGGGACTAGCGGTGTCCTACAATGAGCAGTTCTTC.

J is TRBJ2-7 and V is TRBV12-3 or TRBV12-4; a possible D gene is TRBD2 (7 bases). Trimming left V 8 bases short and J 0 bases short, with 11 bases between. The CDR3 spans 13 residues. The CDR3 region is CASCRGGSYEQYF. The CDR3 nucleotides read TGTGCCAGCTGTAGGGGGGGCTCCTACGAGCAGTACTTC.

This clone has only one observation. V and J are TRBV10-3 and TRBJ2-1, with 13 bases that match TRBD2. The CDR3 contains 19 residues. Germline assignment: CDR1 ENHRY and CDR2 SYGVKD. V trimming: 4 bases; J trimming: 1 base; junction bases outside the gene matches: 10. CDR3 in amino acids: CAISGKPWTSGSSYNEQFF. The CDR3 DNA follows: TGTGCCATCAGTGGGAAACCTTGGACTAGCGGGAGTTCCTACAATGAGCAGTTCTTC.